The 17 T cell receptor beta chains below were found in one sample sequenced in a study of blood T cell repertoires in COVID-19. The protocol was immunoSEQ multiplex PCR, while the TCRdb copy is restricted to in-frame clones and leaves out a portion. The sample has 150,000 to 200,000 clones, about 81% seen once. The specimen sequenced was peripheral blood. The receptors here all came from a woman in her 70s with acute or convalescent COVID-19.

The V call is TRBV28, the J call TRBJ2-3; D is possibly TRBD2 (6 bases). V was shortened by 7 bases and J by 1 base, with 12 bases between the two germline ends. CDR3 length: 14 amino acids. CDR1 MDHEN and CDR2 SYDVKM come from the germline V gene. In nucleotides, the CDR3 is TGTGCCAGCATGGGCGGGATGGGCACAGATACGCAGTATTTT. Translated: CASMGGMGTDTQYF.

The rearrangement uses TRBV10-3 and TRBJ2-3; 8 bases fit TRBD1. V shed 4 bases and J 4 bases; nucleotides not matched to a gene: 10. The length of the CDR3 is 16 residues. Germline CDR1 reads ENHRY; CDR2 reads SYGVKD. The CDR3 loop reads CAISGGTGHKSDTQYF. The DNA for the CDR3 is TGTGCCATCAGTGGCGGGACAGGCCACAAATCAGATACGCAGTATTTT.

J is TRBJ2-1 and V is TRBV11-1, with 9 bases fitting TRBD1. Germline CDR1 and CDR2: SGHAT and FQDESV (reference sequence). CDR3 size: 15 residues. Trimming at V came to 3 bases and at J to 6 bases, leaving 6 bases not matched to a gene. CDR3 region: CASSFSGQGLNEQFF. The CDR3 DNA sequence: TGTGCCAGCAGCTTTTCCGGACAGGGGCTCAATGAGCAGTTCTTC.

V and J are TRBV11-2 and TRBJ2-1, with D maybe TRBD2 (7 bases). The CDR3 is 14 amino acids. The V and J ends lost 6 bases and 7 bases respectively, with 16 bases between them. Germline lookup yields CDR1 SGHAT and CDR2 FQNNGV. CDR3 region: CASRTAGASNEQFF. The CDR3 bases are TGTGCCAGCAGGACGGCGGGGGCCTCGAATGAGCAGTTCTTC.

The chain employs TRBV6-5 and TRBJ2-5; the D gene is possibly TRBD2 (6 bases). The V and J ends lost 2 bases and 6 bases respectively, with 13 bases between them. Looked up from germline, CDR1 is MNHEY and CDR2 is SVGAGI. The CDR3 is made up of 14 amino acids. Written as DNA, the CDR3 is TGTGCCAGCAGTTACCTAGTAGGAGGGCAGACCCAGTACTTC. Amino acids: CASSYLVGGQTQYF.

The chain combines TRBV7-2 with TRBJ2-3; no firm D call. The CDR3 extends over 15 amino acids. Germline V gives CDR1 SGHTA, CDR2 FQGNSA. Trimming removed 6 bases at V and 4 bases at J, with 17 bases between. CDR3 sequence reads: CASSFLPTVADTQYF. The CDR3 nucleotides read TGTGCCAGCAGTTTTCTTCCAACGGTAGCAGATACGCAGTATTTT.

The CDR3 region is CASRPEGVNTEAFF. The CDR3 DNA reads TGCGCCAGCAGGCCAGAGGGGGTGAACACTGAAGCTTTCTTT. The chain recombines TRBV10-1 with TRBJ1-1; tentative D call: TRBD1 (6 bases). The V gene lost 6 bases and the J gene lost 0 bases, with 11 bases spanning the gap. The length of the CDR3 is 14 residues. Germline V gene lookup returns CDR1 WNHNN and CDR2 SYGVQD (reference sequence).

The CDR3 DNA is TGTGCCAGCAGCCAAACGACAGTCTCTGGAAACACCATATATTTT. Amino acids: CASSQTTVSGNTIYF. The chain couples TRBV7-9 to TRBJ1-3; possible D gene TRBD1, 5 bases. The V end lost 5 bases, the J end lost 0 bases, and 11 bases lay between the germline ends. In germline, CDR1 is SEHNR, CDR2 FQNEAQ (reference sequence). CDR3 length: 15 amino acids.

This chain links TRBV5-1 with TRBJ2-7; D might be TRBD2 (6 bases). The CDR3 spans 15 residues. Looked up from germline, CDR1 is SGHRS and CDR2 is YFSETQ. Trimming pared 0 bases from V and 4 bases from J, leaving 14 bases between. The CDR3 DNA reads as TGCGCCAGCAGCTTGGCCGGGACTTCTGCTTACGAGCAGTACTTC. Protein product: CASSLAGTSAYEQYF.

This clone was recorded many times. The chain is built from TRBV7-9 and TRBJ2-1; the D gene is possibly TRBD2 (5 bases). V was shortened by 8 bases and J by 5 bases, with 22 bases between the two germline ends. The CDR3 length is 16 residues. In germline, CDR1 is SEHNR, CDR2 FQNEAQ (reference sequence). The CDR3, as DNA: TGTGCCAGCTCAGCCACGGCGGGCATTGAGGACAATGAGCAGTTCTTC. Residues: CASSATAGIEDNEQFF.

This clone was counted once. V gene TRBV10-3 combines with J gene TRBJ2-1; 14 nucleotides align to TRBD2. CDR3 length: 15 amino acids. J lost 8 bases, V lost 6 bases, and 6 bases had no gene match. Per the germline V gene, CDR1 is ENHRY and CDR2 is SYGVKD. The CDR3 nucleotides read TGTGCCATCAGCCCGACTAGCGGGGGGGCCCATGAGCAGTTCTTC. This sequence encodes CAISPTSGGAHEQFF.

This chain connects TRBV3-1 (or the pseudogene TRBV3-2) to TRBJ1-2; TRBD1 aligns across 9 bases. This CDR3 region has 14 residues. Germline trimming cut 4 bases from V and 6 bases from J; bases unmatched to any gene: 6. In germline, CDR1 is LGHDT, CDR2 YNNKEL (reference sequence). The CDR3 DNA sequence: TGTGCCAGCAGCCCTACGACAGGGGGAGATGGCTACACCTTC. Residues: CASSPTTGGDGYTF.

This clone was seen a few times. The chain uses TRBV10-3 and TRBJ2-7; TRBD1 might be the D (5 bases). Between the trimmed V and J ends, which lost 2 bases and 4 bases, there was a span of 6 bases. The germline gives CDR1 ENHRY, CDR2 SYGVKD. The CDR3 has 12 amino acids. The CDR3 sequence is CAISERGYEQYF. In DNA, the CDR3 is TGTGCCATCAGTGAGAGGGGTTACGAGCAGTACTTC.

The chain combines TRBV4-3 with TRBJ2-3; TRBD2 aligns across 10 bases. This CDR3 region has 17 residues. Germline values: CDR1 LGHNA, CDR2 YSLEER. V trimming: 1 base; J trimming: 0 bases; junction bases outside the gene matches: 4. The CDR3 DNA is TGCGCCAGCAGCCAAGGACTAGCGGGTTCTAGCACAGATACGCAGTATTTT. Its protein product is CASSQGLAGSSTDTQYF.

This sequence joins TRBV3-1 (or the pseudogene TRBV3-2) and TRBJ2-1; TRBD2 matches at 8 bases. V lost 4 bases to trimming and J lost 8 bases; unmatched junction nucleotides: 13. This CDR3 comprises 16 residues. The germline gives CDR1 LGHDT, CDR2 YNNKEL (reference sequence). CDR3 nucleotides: TGTGCCAGCAGCCGAAACCTGGGACTAGAGGTAGATGAGCAGTTCTTC. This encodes CASSRNLGLEVDEQFF.

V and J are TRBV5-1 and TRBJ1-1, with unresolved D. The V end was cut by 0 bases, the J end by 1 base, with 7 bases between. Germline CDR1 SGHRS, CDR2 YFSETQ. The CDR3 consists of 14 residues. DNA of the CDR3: TGCGCCAGCAGCTTGGATGGCGGGAACACTGAAGCTTTCTTT. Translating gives CASSLDGGNTEAFF.

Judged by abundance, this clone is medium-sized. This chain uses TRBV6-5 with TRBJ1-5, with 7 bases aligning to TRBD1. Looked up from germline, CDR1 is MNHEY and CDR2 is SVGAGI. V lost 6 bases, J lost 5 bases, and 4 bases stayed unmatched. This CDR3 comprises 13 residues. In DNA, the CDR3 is TGTGCCAGCAGCCTCGACAGGGATCAGCCCCAGCATTTT. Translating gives CASSLDRDQPQHF.